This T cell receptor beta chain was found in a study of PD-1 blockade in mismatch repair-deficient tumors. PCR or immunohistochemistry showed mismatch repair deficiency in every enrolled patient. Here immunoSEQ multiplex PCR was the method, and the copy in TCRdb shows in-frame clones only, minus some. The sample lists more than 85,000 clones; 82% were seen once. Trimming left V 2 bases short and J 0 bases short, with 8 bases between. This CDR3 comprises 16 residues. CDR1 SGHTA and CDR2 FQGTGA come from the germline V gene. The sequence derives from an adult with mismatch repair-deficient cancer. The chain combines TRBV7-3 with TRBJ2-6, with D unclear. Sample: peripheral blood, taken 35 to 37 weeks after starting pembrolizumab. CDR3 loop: CASSLWVSSGANVLTF. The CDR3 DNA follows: TGTGCCAGCAGCTTATGGGTTAGCTCTGGGGCCAACGTCCTGACTTTC.